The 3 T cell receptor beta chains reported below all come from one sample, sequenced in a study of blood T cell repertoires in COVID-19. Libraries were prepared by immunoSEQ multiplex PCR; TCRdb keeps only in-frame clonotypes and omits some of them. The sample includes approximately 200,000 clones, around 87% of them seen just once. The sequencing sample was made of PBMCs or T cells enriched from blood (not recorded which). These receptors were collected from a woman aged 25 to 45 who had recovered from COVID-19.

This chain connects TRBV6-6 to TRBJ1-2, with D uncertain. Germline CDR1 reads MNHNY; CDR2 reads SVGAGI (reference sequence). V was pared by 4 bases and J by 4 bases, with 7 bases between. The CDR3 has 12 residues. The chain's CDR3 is CASSLQSYGYTF. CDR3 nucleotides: TGTGCCAGCAGTTTACAGAGCTATGGCTACACCTTC.

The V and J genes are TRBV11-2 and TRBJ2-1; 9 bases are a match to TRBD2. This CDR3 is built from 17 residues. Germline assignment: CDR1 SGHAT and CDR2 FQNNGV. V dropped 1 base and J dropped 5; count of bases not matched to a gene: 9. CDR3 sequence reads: CASSLVGASGTHNEQFF. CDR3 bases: TGTGCCAGCAGCTTAGTAGGGGCTAGCGGGACCCACAATGAGCAGTTCTTC. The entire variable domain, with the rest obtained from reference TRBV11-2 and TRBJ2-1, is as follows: EAGVAQSPRYKIIEKRQSVAFWCNPISGHATLYWYQQILGQGPKLLIQFQNNGVVDDSQLPKDRFSAERLKGVDSTLKIQPAKLEDSAVYLCASSLVGASGTHNEQFFGPGTRLTVL.

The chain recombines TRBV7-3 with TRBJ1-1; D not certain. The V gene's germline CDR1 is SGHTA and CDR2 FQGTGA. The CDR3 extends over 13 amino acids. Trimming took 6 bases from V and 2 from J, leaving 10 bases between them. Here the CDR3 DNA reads TGTGCCAGCAGGAGTCTCGGTAACACTGAAGCTTTCTTT. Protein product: CASRSLGNTEAFF.